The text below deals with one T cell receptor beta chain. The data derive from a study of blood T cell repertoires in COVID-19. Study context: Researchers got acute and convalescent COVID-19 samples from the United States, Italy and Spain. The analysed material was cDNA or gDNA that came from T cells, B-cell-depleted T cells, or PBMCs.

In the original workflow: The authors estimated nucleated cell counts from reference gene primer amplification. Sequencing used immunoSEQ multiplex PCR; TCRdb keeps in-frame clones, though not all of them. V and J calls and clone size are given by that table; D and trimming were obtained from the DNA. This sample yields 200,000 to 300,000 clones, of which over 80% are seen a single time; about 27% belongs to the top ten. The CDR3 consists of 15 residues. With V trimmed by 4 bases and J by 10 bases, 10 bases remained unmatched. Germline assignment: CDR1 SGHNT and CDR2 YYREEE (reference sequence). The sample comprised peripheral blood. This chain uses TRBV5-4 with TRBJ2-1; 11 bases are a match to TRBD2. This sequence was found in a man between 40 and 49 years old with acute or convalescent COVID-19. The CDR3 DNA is TGTGCCAGCAGCCCCGGGAAACTAGCGGGAGTGGAGCAGTTCTTC. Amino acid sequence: CASSPGKLAGVEQFF.